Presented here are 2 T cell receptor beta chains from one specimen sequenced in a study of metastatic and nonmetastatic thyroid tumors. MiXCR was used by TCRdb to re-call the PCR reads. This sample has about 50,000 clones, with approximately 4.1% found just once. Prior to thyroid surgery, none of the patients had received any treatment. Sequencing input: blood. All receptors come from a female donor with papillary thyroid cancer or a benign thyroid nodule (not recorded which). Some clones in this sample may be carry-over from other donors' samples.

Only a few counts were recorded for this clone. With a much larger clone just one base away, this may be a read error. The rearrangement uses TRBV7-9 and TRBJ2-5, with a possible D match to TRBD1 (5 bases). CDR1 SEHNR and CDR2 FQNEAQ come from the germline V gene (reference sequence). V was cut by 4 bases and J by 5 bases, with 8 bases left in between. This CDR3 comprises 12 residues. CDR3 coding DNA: TGTGCCAGCAGCTCAGGGTGTGAGACCCAGTACTTC. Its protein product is CASSSGCETQYF.

The CDR3 loop is CASSLGGSETQYF. CDR3 in DNA: TGTGCCAGTAGCCTAGGAGGTAGCGAGACCCAGTACTTC. The chain employs TRBV19 and TRBJ2-5; tentative D call: TRBD2 (5 bases). Trimming stripped 6 bases from V and 5 bases from J, with 13 bases between. The CDR3 covers 13 residues. The germline V gene encodes CDR1 LNHDA and CDR2 SQIVND (reference sequence).